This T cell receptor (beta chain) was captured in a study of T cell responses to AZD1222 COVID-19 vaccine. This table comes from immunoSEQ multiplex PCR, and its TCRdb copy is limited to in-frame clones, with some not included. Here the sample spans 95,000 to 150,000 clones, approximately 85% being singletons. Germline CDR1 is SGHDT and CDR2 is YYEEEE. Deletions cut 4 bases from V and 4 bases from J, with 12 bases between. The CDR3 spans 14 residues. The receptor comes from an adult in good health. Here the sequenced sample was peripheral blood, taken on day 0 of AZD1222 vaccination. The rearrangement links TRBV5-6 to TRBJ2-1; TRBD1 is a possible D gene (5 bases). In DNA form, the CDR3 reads TGTGCCAGCAGCCCTGGTGGGGCTTACAATGAGCAGTTCTTC. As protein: CASSPGGAYNEQFF.